These 31 T cell receptor beta chains were sequenced from one sample in a study of blood T cells in healthy people across ages (dated by TCRdb to the mid-2010s). Receptor amplification or capture employed 5' RACE. The instrument was an Illumina HiSeq 2500. A second PCR of about 6 to 11 cycles was run with a J-beta primer mix and a sample-barcoded 5' primer. TCRdb trimmed the raw reads at Q25, called clones with MiXCR and kept productive beta chains. Entries are consolidated by CDR3 protein sequence, retaining the most common genes and DNA. The sample table holds around 900,000 distinct CDR3 sequences, of which about 30% were seen once. The top ten clonotypes cover roughly 17% of the sample. Sequencing was carried out using blood. The receptors originated from a woman of 80 years or more in good health.

Points on this clonotype: One end of the junction is discordant with germline, which a read error may explain. The V call is TRBV27, the J call TRBJ2-7; 8 nucleotides match TRBD1. Germline V gene sequence: CDR1 MNHEY, CDR2 SMNVEV (reference sequence). CDR3 length equals 13 residues. In nucleotides, the CDR3 is TGTGCCAGCAGAGGACAGGGAGTCCACGAACAGTACTTC. Encoded protein: CASRGQGVHEQYF.

This clonotype has only one observation. This chain connects TRBV5-1 to TRBJ2-3; TRBD2 agrees at 12 bases. The V and J ends lost 4 bases and 5 bases, in that order; junction bases with no gene match: 8. The germline CDR1 and CDR2 sequences are SGHRS and YFSETQ. The CDR3 length is 16 residues. The CDR3 loop reads CASSPGLAGGQDTQYF. CDR3 nucleotides: TGCGCCAGCAGCCCCGGTCTAGCGGGGGGGCAAGATACGCAGTATTTT.

Ten or more counts support this clonotype. The chain combines TRBV7-2 with TRBJ1-6; TRBD1 matches 7 bases. Germline loops: CDR1 SGHTA, CDR2 FQGNSA. Trimming at V came to 7 bases and at J to 9 bases, leaving 9 bases not matched to a gene. The CDR3 totals 14 residues. The chain's CDR3 is CASMEGGFRSPLHF. The CDR3 DNA sequence: TGTGCCAGCATGGAAGGGGGCTTTCGTTCACCCCTCCACTTT.

This clonotype was counted many times. The genes are TRBV6-2 or TRBV6-3 and TRBJ1-2, with a weak D call TRBD1 (6 bases). The CDR3 totals 17 residues. Trimming cost V 7 bases and J 3 bases, with 24 bases left between them. The germline V gene has CDR1 MNHEY and CDR2 SVGEGT. The CDR3 bases are TGTGCCAGCACCACACTCCAGGGGCGCTTACCGGACTATGGCTACACCTTC. Amino acid sequence: CASTTLQGRLPDYGYTF.

This clonotype was found many times. The rearrangement links TRBV29-1 to TRBJ2-1, with 11 bases lining up with TRBD2. V dropped 4 bases and J dropped 9; count of bases not matched to a gene: 8. The CDR3 sequence is 14 residues long. Germline values: CDR1 SQVTM, CDR2 ANQGSEA. DNA for the CDR3: TGCAGCGTTGTGAGTAGCGGGGGGGCCGGTGAGCAGTTCTTC. This gives the protein CSVVSSGGAGEQFF.

The CDR3 DNA sequence: TGCAGCGTTGAAAATAGCGGGAGGAATGAGCAGTTCTTC. This gives the protein CSVENSGRNEQFF. The J gene is TRBJ2-1, the V gene TRBV29-1; TRBD2 agrees at 10 bases. There are 13 residues in the CDR3. The V and J ends lost 2 bases and 7 bases, in that order; junction bases with no gene match: 2. CDR1 and CDR2 (germline): SQVTM, ANQGSEA.

This clonotype was counted ten times or more. This chain uses TRBV5-1 with TRBJ2-5; no definite D call. CDR3 length: 12 residues. Germline V gives CDR1 SGHRS, CDR2 YFSETQ. V was trimmed by 3 bases and J by 5 bases, leaving 8 bases between them. The DNA for the CDR3 is TGCGCCAGCAGCTCGGGTATGGAGACCCAGTACTTC. The encoded protein is CASSSGMETQYF.

Comments on this clonotype: Given a much more abundant clone one base away, this may be a read error. The chain employs TRBV2 and TRBJ1-2; D perhaps matches TRBD1 (5 bases). CDR1 is SNHLY, CDR2 FYNNEI, per germline. V was cut by 9 bases and J by 4 bases, with 15 bases left in between. CDR3 length: 13 amino acids. This CDR3 reads CASRGTESYGYTF. The CDR3 nucleotides are TGTGCCAGTCGGGGGACGGAAAGCTATGGCTACACCTTC. The full variable domain, rest sourced from reference TRBV2 and TRBJ1-2, is EPEVTQTPSHQVTQMGQEVILRCVPISNHLYFYWYRQILGQKVEFLVSFYNNEISEKSEIFDDQFSVERPDGSNFTLKIRSTKLEDSAMYFCASRGTESYGYTFGSGTRLTVV.

This clonotype was found a few times. This rearrangement joins TRBV12-3 or TRBV12-4 to TRBJ1-1, with 9 bases matching TRBD1. This CDR3 is built from 14 residues. With V trimmed by 6 bases and J by 3 bases, 5 bases remained unmatched. In DNA form, the CDR3 reads TGTGCCAGCAGCCTACAGGGGGCGGACACTGAAGCTTTCTTT. Amino acid sequence: CASSLQGADTEAFF.

Comments on this clonotype: Because the CDR3's place on the DNA is in doubt, the DNA is left out and the CDR3 is given as listed by TCRdb. The genes are TRBV2 and TRBJ2-3; TRBD2, the table's D call, lacks a check against the DNA. Per the germline V gene, CDR1 is SNHLY and CDR2 is FYNNEI. A total of 17 residues make up the CDR3, ends included. CDR3 amino acids: CASSSSRTSLSTDTQYF.

Of note for this clonotype: This may come from a read error, since a much larger clone is one base off. The rearrangement links TRBV6-5 to TRBJ2-6; TRBD1 agrees at 8 bases. Trimming at V came to 8 bases and at J to 9 bases, leaving 15 bases not matched to a gene. The CDR3 runs to 16 residues. Germline V gene sequence: CDR1 MNHEY, CDR2 SVGAGI. CDR3 protein: CASQQLGQGGVNVLTF. CDR3 nucleotide sequence: TGTGCCAGCCAACAGCTCGGACAGGGCGGTGTCAACGTCCTGACTTTC.

This clonotype was counted between two and nine times. V gene TRBV12-1 combines with J gene TRBJ2-5; the D call TRBD2 from the table was never checked on the DNA. TRBV12-1 is tagged as a pseudogene. This CDR3 is built from 18 residues. The CDR3 spells CASSFAGDASGGKETQYF. As DNA, the CDR3 is TGTGCCAGCAGCTTTGCGGGGGATGCTAGCGGGGGCAAAGAGACCCAGTACTTC.

The DNA of the CDR3 is TGCAGTGCTATCGGGACTAGAGGTGGAGATACGCAGTATTTT. This encodes CSAIGTRGGDTQYF. J is TRBJ2-3 and V is TRBV20-1; 8 bases fit TRBD2. The J segment lost 5 bases and the V segment lost 4 bases, leaving 8 bases of the junction unmatched. CDR1 and CDR2 from the germline V gene are DFQATT and SNEGSKA (reference sequence). The CDR3 totals 14 residues.

J is TRBJ2-2 and V is TRBV5-1; D could derive from TRBD1 or TRBD2 (5 bases each). The germline CDR1 and CDR2 sequences are SGHRS and YFSETQ. V gave up 5 bases and J gave up 1 base, with 18 bases separating them. The CDR3 is made up of 17 amino acids. DNA for the CDR3: TGCGCCAGCAGTTGGGACCCACCAATAATGAACACCGGGGAGCTGTTTTTT. It is translated as CASSWDPPIMNTGELFF.

This clonotype showed up many times. V and J are TRBV20-1 and TRBJ2-1; 9 nucleotides line up with TRBD2. Germline V gene sequence: CDR1 DFQATT, CDR2 SNEGSKA (reference sequence). J lost 3 bases, V lost 4 bases, and 10 bases had no gene match. This CDR3 region has 16 residues. The CDR3 bases are TGCAGTGCTACCGGGCATCTAGCGGGGTTCTACAATGAGCAGTTCTTC. Translation: CSATGHLAGFYNEQFF.

The chain is built from TRBV5-1 and TRBJ2-1, with 10 bases identical to TRBD2. V lost 5 bases and J lost 4; bases outside the gene matches: 6. The germline CDR1 and CDR2 sequences are SGHRS and YFSETQ. The CDR3 is 15 amino acids. The CDR3 loop is CASRGKREGYNEQFF. CDR3 sequence (DNA): TGCGCCAGCAGGGGAAAGCGGGAGGGATACAATGAGCAGTTCTTC.

This clonotype was found many times. The V and J genes are TRBV7-9 and TRBJ1-6; the D gene is possibly TRBD1 (6 bases). The length of the CDR3 is 17 residues. V was clipped by 1 base and J by 2 bases, with 12 bases between them. The germline CDR1 and CDR2 sequences are SEHNR and FQNEAQ (reference sequence). This CDR3 reads CASSLELGAAYNSPLHF. The CDR3 DNA reads TGTGCCAGCAGCTTAGAGTTGGGGGCCGCCTATAATTCACCCCTCCACTTT.

As to this clonotype: Germline and junction disagree at one end, which may indicate a read error. The chain links TRBV19 to TRBJ2-5; D ambiguous. CDR1 and CDR2 from the germline V gene are LNHDA and SQIVND (reference sequence). The CDR3 covers 18 residues. CDR3 loop: CASSIRFALRGFQETPYF. The CDR3 coding sequence is TGTGCCAGTAGTATCCGCTTCGCCCTTAGAGGTTTCCAAGAGACCCCGTACTTC.

This chain links TRBV2 with TRBJ2-3, with TRBD2 matching over 14 bases. Germline loops: CDR1 SNHLY, CDR2 FYNNEI. This CDR3 has 17 residues. The J segment lost 2 bases and the V segment lost 4 bases, leaving 5 bases of the junction unmatched. CDR3 amino acids: CASSGLAGGPNTDTQYF. In nucleotides, the CDR3 is TGTGCCAGCAGTGGACTAGCGGGGGGGCCTAACACAGATACGCAGTATTTT.

This clonotype was observed a handful of times. The chain recombines TRBV20-1 with TRBJ2-3; 9 positions agree with TRBD2. CDR1 is DFQATT and CDR2 is SNEGSKA in the germline V gene (reference sequence). V was pared by 2 bases and J by 6 bases, with 6 bases of the junction left unmatched. This CDR3 comprises 14 residues. The CDR3 sequence: CSARKRGAGDTQYF. CDR3 bases: TGCAGTGCTAGAAAGCGGGGGGCGGGGGATACGCAGTATTTT.

This clonotype has only a few counts. The chain recombines TRBV7-2 with TRBJ1-1; TRBD1 matches at 7 bases. V gave up 5 bases and J gave up 3 bases; unmatched junction bases: 9. The length of the CDR3 is 15 residues. Germline V CDR1 and CDR2: SGHTA, FQGNSA. CDR3: CASSRPTGRHTEAFF. The CDR3, as DNA: TGTGCCAGCAGCCGACCGACAGGGAGACACACTGAAGCTTTCTTT.

This clonotype was seen only a few times. This chain joins TRBV15 and TRBJ2-3, with TRBD2 matching over 14 bases. The ends lost 1 base at V and 6 bases at J; junction bases unmatched: 3. This CDR3 is 16 amino acids long. From germline, CDR1 is LNHNV and CDR2 YYDKDF (reference sequence). For the CDR3, the DNA is TGTGCCACCAGCAGAGGACTAGCGGGGGGGCTTGATACGCAGTATTTT. Translation: CATSRGLAGGLDTQYF.

This clonotype showed up many times. V is TRBV7-9 and J is TRBJ1-5; D perhaps matches TRBD1 (5 bases). Trimming removed 1 base from V and 1 base from J, with 11 bases in between. Germline-derived CDR1 and CDR2 are SEHNR and FQNEAQ (reference sequence). The CDR3 has 16 residues. As DNA, the CDR3 is TGTGCCAGCAGCTTAGGGGGCAGTCGAAGCAATCAGCCCCAGCATTTT. Translated, it gives CASSLGGSRSNQPQHF.

This clonotype showed up many times. This chain uses TRBV18 with TRBJ2-1, with 9 bases identical to TRBD1. Looked up from germline, CDR1 is KGHSH and CDR2 is LQKENI. The CDR3 is 14 amino acids. J was trimmed by 11 bases and V by 8 bases; bases with no gene match: 13. CDR3 amino acids: CASLGQGPPGKQFF. The CDR3 DNA reads TGTGCCAGCCTGGGACAGGGCCCTCCTGGTAAGCAGTTCTTC.

This clonotype was picked up many times. This rearrangement joins TRBV12-3 or TRBV12-4 to TRBJ1-5; D is possibly TRBD1 (5 bases). The CDR3 totals 13 residues. Trimming took off 7 bases at V and 4 bases at J, with 11 bases between the two ends. The CDR3 sequence is CASMPGLNQPQHF. The CDR3 region has the DNA TGTGCCAGCATGCCAGGGTTAAATCAGCCCCAGCATTTT.

This clonotype was picked up a small number of times. This sequence joins TRBV4-2 and TRBJ1-5, with D tentatively TRBD1 (6 bases). The CDR3 sequence is 16 residues long. CDR1 LGHNA and CDR2 YNFKEQ come from the germline V gene. The V end lost 0 bases, the J end lost 8 bases, and 17 bases lay between the germline ends. In nucleotides, the CDR3 is TGTGCCAGCAGCCAAGACCTAACAGGGCGCGCGGAGCCCCAGCATTTT. It specifies CASSQDLTGRAEPQHF.

There are many counts of this clonotype. The chain couples TRBV4-2 to TRBJ1-2; 8 bases match TRBD1. Trimming took 0 bases from V and 7 from J; bases not matched to a gene: 13. This CDR3 contains 17 residues. Germline CDR1 LGHNA, CDR2 YNFKEQ. CDR3 region: CASSQEARAGGAGGYTF. The CDR3 nucleotides are TGTGCCAGCAGCCAAGAGGCCCGCGCAGGGGGCGCAGGTGGCTACACCTTC.

This clonotype was observed a handful of times. This may arise from a read error, as a much more abundant clone is one base away. The V and J genes are TRBV3-1 and TRBJ2-1; 7 bases fit TRBD2. The CDR3 sequence is 11 residues long. The germline CDR1 and CDR2 sequences are LGHDT and YNNKEL (reference sequence). Trimming at V came to 1 base and at J to 16 bases, leaving 4 bases not matched to a gene. CDR3 coding DNA: TGTGCCAGCAGCCAAGTCGGGGGGTGTTTCTTC. Its protein is CASSQVGGCFF.

V is TRBV15 and J is TRBJ2-3, with 9 bases matching TRBD2. Germline CDR1 is LNHNV and CDR2 is YYDKDF (reference sequence). The CDR3 contains 16 residues. V lost 4 bases to trimming and J lost 2 bases; unmatched junction nucleotides: 7. Here the CDR3 reads CATSTLAGATTDTQYF. CDR3 coding DNA: TGTGCCACCAGCACCTTAGCGGGAGCTACCACAGATACGCAGTATTTT.

This clonotype showed up just once. This clone may be a read error of a much larger clone one base away. The final CDR3 position lacks the conserved phenylalanine or tryptophan, pointing to a likely read error. This chain connects TRBV20-1 to TRBJ2-1, with TRBD1 matching over 7 bases. The length of the CDR3 is 12 residues. V gave up 5 bases and J gave up 10 bases; unmatched junction bases: 8. Germline V lookup: CDR1 DFQATT, CDR2 SNEGSKA (reference sequence). CDR3 bases: TGCAGTGCTCCTTCAGGGGGAAGCGAGCAGTTCTGC. Encoded protein: CSAPSGGSEQFC.

V and J are TRBV6-1 and TRBJ1-1, with unresolved D. The germline V gene has CDR1 MNHNS and CDR2 SASEGT. The CDR3 contains 15 residues. Trimming left V 2 bases short and J 1 base short, with 11 bases between. CDR3 loop: CASSERSGRNTEAFF. CDR3 nucleotides: TGTGCCAGCAGTGAAAGGTCGGGCAGGAACACTGAAGCTTTCTTT.